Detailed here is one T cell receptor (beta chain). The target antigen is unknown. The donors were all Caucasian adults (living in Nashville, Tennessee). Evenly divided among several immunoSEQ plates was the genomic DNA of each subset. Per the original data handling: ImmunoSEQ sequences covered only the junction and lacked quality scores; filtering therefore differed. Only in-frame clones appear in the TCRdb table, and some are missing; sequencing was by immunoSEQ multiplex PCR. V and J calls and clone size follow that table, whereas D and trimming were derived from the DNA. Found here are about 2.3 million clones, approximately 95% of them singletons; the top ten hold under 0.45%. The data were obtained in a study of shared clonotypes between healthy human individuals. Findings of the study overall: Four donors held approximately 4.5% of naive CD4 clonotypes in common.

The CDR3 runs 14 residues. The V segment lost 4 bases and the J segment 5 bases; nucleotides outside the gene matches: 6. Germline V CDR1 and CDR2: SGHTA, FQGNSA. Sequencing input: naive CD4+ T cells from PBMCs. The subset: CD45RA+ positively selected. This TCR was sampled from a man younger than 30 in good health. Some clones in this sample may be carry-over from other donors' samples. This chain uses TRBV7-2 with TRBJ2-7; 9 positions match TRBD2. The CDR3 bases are TGTGCCAGCAGCTCCCTAGCGGGAAGGAACGAGCAGTACTTC. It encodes CASSSLAGRNEQYF.